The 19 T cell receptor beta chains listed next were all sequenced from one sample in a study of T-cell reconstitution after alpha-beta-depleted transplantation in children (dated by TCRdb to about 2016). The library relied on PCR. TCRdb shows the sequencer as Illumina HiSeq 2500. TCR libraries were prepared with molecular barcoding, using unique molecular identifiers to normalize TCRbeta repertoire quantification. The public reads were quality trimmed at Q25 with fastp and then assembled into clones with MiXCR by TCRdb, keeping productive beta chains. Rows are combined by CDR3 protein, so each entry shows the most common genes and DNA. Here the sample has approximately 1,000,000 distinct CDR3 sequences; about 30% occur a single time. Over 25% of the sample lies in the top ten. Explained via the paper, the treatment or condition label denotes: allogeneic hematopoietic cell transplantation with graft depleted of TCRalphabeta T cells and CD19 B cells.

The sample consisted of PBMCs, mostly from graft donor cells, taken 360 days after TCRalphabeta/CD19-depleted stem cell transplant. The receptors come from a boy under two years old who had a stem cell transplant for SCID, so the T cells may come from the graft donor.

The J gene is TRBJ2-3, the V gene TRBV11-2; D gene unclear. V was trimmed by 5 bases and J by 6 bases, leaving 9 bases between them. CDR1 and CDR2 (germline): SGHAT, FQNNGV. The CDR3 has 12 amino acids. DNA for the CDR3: TGTGCCAGCAGCATTTCCCGGGATACGCAGTATTTT. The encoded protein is CASSISRDTQYF.

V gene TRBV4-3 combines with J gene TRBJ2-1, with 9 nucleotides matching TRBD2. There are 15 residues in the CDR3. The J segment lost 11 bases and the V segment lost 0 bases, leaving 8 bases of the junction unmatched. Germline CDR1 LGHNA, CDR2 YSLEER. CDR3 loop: CASSQDRGSGGQQFF. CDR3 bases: TGCGCCAGCAGCCAAGATAGGGGTAGCGGGGGCCAGCAGTTCTTC.

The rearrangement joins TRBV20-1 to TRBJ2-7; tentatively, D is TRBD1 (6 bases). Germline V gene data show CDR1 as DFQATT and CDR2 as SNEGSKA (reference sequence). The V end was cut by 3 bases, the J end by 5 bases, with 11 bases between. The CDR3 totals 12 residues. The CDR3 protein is CSASRDKHEQYF. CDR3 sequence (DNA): TGCAGTGCTAGTAGGGACAAACACGAGCAGTACTTC.

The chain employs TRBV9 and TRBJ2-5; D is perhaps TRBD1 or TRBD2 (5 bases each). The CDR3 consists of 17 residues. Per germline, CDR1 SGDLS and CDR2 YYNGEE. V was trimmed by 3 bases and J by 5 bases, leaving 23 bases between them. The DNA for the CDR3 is TGTGCCAGCAGCGCCTACACTTCCGGGATTCAGGGTGAGACCCAGTACTTC. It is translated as CASSAYTSGIQGETQYF.

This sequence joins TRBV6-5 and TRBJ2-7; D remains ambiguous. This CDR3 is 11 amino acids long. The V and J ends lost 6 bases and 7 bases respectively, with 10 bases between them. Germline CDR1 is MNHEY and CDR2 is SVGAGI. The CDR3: CASREWGEQYF. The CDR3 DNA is TGTGCCAGCAGAGAATGGGGTGAGCAGTACTTC.

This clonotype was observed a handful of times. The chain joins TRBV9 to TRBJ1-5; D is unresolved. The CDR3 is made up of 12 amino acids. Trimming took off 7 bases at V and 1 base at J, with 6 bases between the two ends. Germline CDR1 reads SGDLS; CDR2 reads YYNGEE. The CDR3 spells CASGLSNQPQHF. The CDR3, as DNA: TGTGCCAGCGGGCTCAGCAATCAGCCCCAGCATTTT. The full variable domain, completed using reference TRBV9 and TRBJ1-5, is DSGVTQTPKHLITATGQRVTLRCSPRSGDLSVYWYQQSLDQGLQFLIQYYNGEERAKGNILERFSAQQFPDLHSELNLSSLELGDSALYFCASGLSNQPQHFGDGTRLSIL.

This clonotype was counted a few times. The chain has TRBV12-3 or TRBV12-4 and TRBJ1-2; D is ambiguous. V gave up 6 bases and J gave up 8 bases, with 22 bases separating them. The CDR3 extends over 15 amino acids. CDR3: CASRGSDVGDKGYTF. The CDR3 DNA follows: TGTGCCAGCAGGGGATCGGACGTTGGTGATAAGGGCTACACCTTC.

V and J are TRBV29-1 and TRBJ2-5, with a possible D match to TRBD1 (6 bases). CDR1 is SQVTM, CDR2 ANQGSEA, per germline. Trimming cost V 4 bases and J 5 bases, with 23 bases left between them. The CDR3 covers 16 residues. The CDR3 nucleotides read TGCAGCGTTGGGTTGGGGGCCACCGGGTTACAGGAGACCCAGTACTTC. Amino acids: CSVGLGATGLQETQYF.

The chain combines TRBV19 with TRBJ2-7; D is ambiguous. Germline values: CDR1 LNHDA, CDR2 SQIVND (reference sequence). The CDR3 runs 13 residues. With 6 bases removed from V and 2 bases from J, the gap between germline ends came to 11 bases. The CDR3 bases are TGTGCCAGTAGCTTTCGGGCCACCTACGAGCAGTACTTC. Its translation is CASSFRATYEQYF.

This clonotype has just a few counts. The CDR3 here is CASRPAGAYTEAFF. DNA for the CDR3: TGTGCCAGCAGGCCTGCCGGGGCTTACACTGAAGCTTTCTTT. V gene TRBV28 combines with J gene TRBJ1-1, with D perhaps matching TRBD1 (5 bases). Trimming pared 6 bases from V and 3 bases from J, leaving 14 bases between. CDR3 length: 14 amino acids. From germline, CDR1 is MDHEN and CDR2 SYDVKM. The variable domain in full, with the rest retrieved from reference TRBV28 and TRBJ1-1, is DVKVTQSSRYLVKRTGEKVFLECVQDMDHENMFWYRQDPGLGLRLIYFSYDVKMKEKGDIPEGYSVSREKKERFSLILESASTNQTSMYLCASRPAGAYTEAFFGQGTRLTVV.

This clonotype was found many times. The CDR3 DNA reads TGTGCCAGCAGTTTCGCTATGACAGGGGGAAATTCACCCCTCCACTTT. Its translation is CASSFAMTGGNSPLHF. J is TRBJ1-6 and V is TRBV28, with 9 bases aligning to TRBD1. This CDR3 is built from 16 residues. Germline V gives CDR1 MDHEN, CDR2 SYDVKM. V gave up 3 bases and J gave up 7 bases; unmatched junction bases: 7.

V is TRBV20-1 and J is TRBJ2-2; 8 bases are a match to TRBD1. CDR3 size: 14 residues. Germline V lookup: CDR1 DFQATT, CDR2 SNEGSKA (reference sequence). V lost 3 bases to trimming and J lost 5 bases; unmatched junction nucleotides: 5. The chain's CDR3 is CSARLQGETGELFF. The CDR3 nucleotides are TGCAGTGCTAGGCTACAGGGGGAAACCGGGGAGCTGTTTTTT.

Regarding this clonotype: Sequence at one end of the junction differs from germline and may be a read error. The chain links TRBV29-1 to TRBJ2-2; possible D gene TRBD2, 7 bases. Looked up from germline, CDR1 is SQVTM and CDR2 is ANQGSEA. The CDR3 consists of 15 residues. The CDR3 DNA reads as TGCAGCGTTCTCGGGCGGGGGCGCGACACCTGGGAGCTGTTTTTT. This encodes CSVLGRGRDTWELFF.

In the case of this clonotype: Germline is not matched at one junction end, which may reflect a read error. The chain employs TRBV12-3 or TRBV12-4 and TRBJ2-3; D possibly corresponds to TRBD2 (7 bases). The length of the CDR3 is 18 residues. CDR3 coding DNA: TGTGCCATCAGTTTAGGGGGGGGAGGGTTCTTGAACCCAGATACGCAGTATTTT. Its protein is CAISLGGGGFLNPDTQYF.

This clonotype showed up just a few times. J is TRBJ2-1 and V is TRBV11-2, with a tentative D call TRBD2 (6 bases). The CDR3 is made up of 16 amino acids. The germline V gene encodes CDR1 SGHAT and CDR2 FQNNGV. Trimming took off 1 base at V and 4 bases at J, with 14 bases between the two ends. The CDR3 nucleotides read TGTGCCAGCAGCTTAGGCGGGACGGCAAAGTACAATGAGCAGTTCTTC. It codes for CASSLGGTAKYNEQFF.

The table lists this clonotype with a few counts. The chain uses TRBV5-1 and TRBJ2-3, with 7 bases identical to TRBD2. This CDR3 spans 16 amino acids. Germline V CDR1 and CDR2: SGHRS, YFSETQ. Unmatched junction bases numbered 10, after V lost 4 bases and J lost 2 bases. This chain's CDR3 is CASSQTTGTNTDTQYF. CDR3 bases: TGCGCCAGCAGCCAAACCACCGGGACTAACACAGATACGCAGTATTTT.

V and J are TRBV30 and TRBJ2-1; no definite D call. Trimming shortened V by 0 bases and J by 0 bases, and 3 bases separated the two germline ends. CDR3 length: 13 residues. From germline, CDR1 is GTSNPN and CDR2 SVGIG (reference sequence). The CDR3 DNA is TGTGCCTGGAGTGTAGGCTCCTACAATGAGCAGTTCTTC. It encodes CAWSVGSYNEQFF.

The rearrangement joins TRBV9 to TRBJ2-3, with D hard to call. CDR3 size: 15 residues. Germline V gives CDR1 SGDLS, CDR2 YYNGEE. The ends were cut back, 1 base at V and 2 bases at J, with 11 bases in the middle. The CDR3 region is CASSVKSQATDTQYF. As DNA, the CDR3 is TGTGCCAGCAGCGTAAAGTCCCAGGCCACAGATACGCAGTATTTT.

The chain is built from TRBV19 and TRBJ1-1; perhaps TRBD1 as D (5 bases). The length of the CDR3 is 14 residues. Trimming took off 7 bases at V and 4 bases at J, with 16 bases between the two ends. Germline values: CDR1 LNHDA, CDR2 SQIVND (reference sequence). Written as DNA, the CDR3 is TGTGCCAGTATCACCTGGGGGGGAGGCACTGAAGCTTTCTTT. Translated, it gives CASITWGGGTEAFF.